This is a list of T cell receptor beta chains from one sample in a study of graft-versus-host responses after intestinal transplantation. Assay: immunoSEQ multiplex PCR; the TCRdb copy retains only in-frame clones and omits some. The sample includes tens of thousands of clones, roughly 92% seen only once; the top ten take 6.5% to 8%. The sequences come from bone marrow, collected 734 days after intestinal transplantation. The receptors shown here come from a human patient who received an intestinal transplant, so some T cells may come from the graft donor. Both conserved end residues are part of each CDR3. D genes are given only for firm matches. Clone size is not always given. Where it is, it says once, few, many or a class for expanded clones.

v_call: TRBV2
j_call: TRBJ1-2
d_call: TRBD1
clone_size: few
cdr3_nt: TGTGCCAGCAGCCGACGACAGGGGGTAGGCTACACCTTC
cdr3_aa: CASSRRQGVGYTF

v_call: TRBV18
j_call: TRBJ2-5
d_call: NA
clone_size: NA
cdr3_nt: TGTGCCAGCTCACAAATAAAAAAAACAGGGCAAGAGACCCAGTACTTC
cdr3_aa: CASSQIKKTGQETQYF

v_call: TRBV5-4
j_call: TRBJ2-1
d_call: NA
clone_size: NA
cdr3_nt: TGTGCCAGCAGCTTGGCTTCCGGCAATGAGCAGTTCTTC
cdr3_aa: CASSLASGNEQFF

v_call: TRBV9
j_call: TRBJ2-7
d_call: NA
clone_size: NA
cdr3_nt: TGTGCCAGCGGGGACTACGAGCAGTACTTC
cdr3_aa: CASGDYEQYF

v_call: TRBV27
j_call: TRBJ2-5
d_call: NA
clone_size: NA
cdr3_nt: TGTGCCAGCAGAATAGGCGAGACCCAGTACTTC
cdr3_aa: CASRIGETQYF

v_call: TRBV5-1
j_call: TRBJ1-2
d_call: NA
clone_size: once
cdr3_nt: TGCGCCAGCAGCTCGACAGGTGCCTTTGGCTACACCTTC
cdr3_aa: CASSSTGAFGYTF

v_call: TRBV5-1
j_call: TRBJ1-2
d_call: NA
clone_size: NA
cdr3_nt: TGCGCCAGCAGCCCCGACAGGTCTCAAGGTGGTGGCTACACCTTC
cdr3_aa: CASSPDRSQGGGYTF

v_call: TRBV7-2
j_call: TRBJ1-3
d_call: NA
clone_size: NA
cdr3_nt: TGTGCCAGCAGCTTAGGGCCTACTGGAAACACCATATATTTT
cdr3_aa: CASSLGPTGNTIYF

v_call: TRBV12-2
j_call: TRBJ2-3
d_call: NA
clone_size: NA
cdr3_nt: TGTGCAAGTAGCTTTTCTAGATCCACTAGCACAGATACGCAGTATTTT
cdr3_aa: CASSFSRSTSTDTQYF

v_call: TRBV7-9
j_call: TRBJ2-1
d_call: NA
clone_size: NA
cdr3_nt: TGTGCCAGCAGCTCACGGGAGACTCCCTACAATGAGCAGTTCTTC
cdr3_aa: CASSSRETPYNEQFF

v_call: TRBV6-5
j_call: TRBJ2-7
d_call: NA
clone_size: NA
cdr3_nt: TGTGCCAGCAGTTCCGGACGTTGGGCGTTCGACGAGCAGTACTTC
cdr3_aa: CASSSGRWAFDEQYF

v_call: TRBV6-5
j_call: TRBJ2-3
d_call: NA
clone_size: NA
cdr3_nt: TGTGCCAGCAGTTACTCGAGAATCTCCCTATCGGATACGCAGTATTTT
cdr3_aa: CASSYSRISLSDTQYF

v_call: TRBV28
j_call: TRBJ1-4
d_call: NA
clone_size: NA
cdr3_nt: TGTGCCAGCAGTTCTGGGACAATGTATGAAAAACTGTTTTTT
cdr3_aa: CASSSGTMYEKLFF

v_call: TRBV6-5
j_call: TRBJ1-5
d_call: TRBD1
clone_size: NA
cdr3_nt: TGTGCCAGCAGTTATTTTCAGGGGGGGGATCAGCCCCAGCATTTT
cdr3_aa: CASSYFQGGDQPQHF

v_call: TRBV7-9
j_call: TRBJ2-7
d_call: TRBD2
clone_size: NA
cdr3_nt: TGTGCCAGCAGCTCCATTCTAGCGGGAGGGGCAAAGAGCTCCTACGAGCAGTACTTC
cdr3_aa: CASSSILAGGAKSSYEQYF

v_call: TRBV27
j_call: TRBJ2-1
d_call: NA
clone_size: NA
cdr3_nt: TGTGCCAGCAGTCTACGGACATTCTACAATGAGCAGTTCTTC
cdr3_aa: CASSLRTFYNEQFF

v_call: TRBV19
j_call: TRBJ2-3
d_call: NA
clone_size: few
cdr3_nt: TGTGCCAGTATTCGGGACGGTTTTCGGTATTTT
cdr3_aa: CASIRDGFRYF

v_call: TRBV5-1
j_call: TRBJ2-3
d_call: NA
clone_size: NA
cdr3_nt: TGCGCCAGCAGCTTGGGGCAGGGGAGGGCAGATACGCAGTATTTT
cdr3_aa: CASSLGQGRADTQYF

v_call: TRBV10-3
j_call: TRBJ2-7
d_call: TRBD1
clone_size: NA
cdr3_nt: TGTGCCATCAGTGAAAGACGGACAGGGGGCTCCTACGAGCAGTACTTC
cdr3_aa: CAISERRTGGSYEQYF

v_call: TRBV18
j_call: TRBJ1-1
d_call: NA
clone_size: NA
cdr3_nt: TGTGCCAGCTCGTCCGGAGAGAACACTGAAGCTTTCTTT
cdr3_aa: CASSSGENTEAFF

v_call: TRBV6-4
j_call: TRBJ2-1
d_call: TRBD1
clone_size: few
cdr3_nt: TGTGCCAGCAGTGACGGGACAGGGGGCGATGAGCAGTTCTTC
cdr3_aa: CASSDGTGGDEQFF

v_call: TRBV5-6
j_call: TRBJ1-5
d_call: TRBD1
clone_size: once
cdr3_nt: TGTGCCAGCAGCTTTGGACAGGGCCTTAATCAGCCCCAGCATTTT
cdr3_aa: CASSFGQGLNQPQHF

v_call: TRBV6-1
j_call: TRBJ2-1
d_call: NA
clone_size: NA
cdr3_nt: TGTGCCAGCAGTGAAGTGTGGGCAGGGCGGGTCAATGAGCAGTTCTTC
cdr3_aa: CASSEVWAGRVNEQFF

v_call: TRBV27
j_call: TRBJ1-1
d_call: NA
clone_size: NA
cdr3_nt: TGTGCCAGCAGTTTATCGGTGGGGACTGAAGCTTTCTTT
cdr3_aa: CASSLSVGTEAFF

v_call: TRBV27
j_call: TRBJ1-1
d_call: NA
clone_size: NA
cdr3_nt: TGTGCCAGCATGAGGGGCCAAGTGAATGAAGCTTTCTTT
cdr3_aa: CASMRGQVNEAFF

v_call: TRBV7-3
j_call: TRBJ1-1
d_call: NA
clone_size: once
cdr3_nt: TGTGCCAGCAGCCTAAATGCAGGGAACACTGAAGCTTTCTTT
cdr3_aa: CASSLNAGNTEAFF

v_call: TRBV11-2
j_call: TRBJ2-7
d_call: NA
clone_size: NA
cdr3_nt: TGTGCCAGCAGCCCAGGGACGGCTTGGCCCGAGCAGTACTTC
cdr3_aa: CASSPGTAWPEQYF

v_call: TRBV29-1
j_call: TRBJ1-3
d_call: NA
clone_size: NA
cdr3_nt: TGCAGCGTTGAAAGAAAGGGATTTGGAAACACCATATATTTT
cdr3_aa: CSVERKGFGNTIYF

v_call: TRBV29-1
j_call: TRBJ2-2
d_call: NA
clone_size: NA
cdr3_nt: TGCAGCGTTGAGCCCTCGGGGGCCGGGGAGCTGTTTTTT
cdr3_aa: CSVEPSGAGELFF

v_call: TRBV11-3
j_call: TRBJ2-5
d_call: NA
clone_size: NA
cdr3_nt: TGTGCCAGCAGCTTAGGGCTACTCGAGACCCAGTACTTC
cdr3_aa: CASSLGLLETQYF

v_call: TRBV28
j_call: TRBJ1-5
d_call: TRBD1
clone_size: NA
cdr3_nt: TGTGCCAGCAGGATTGACAGGGGGCTGTTGAGCAATCAGCCCCAGCATTTT
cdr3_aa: CASRIDRGLLSNQPQHF

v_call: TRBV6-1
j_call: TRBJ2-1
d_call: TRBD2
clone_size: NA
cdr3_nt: TGTGCCAGCAACAAAATAGCGGGGACTTACAATGAGCAGTTCTTC
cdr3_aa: CASNKIAGTYNEQFF

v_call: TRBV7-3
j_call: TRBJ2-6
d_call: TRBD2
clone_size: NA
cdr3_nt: TGTGCCAGCAGCTTAACTAGCGGGAGTTCAGGGGCCAACGTCCTGACTTTC
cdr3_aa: CASSLTSGSSGANVLTF

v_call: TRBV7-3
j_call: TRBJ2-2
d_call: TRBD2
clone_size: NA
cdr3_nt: TGTGCCAGCAGCCTGCTCCCGACTAGCGGGACCTCTGACGGGGAGCTGTTTTTT
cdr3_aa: CASSLLPTSGTSDGELFF

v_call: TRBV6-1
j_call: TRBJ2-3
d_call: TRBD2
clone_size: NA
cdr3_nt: TGTGCCAGCAGTGAAGGCGGGGGGGGCACAGATACGCAGTATTTT
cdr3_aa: CASSEGGGGTDTQYF

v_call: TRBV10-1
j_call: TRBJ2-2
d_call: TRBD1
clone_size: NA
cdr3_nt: TGCGCCAGCAGTGAGGGACAGGGGCCTACCGGGGAGCTGTTTTTT
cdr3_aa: CASSEGQGPTGELFF

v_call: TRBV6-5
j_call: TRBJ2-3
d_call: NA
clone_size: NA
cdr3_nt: TGTGCCAGCCGAACTAGCACAGATACGCAGTATTTT
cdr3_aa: CASRTSTDTQYF

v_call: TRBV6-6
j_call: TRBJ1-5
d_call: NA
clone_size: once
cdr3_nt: TGTGCCAGCAGCAAGAGGGGTCAGCCCCAGCATTTT
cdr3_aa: CASSKRGQPQHF

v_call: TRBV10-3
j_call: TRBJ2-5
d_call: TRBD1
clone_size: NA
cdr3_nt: TGTGCCATCAGTGAAACGACAGGGGAAACAGGGCAAGAGACCCAGTACTTC
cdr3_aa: CAISETTGETGQETQYF

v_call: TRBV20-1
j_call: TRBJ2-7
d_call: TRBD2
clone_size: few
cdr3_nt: TGCAGTGCTAGAGTGACTAGCTTCCAGTACTTC
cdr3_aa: CSARVTSFQYF

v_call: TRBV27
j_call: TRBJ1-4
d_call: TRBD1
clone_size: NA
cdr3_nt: TGTGCCAGCAGTTTATTAGGCACAGGGGGCCTGTCTAATGAAAAACTGTTTTTT
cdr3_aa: CASSLLGTGGLSNEKLFF

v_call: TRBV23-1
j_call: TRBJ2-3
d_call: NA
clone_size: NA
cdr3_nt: TGCGCCAGCAGCCTAACTAGCTCCGGGTGGGATACGCAGTATTTT
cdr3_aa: CASSLTSSGWDTQYF

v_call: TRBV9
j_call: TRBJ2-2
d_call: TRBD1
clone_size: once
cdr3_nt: TGTGCCAGCAGCGCGAGGGGACAGGGGCGAACCGGGGAGCTGTTTTTT
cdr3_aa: CASSARGQGRTGELFF

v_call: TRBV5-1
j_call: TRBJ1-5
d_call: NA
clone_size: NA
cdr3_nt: TGCGCCAGCAGCTTACAAGGGGAACAGCCCCAGCATTTT
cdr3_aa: CASSLQGEQPQHF

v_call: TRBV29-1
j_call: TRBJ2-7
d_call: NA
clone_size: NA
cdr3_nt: TGCAGCGTTGAGGAACCGCAGGGTCCCCAGTGGGAGCAGTACTTC
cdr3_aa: CSVEEPQGPQWEQYF